Listed below are T cell receptor beta chains from one sample, sequenced in a study of blood T cell repertoires in COVID-19. The repertoire was sequenced with immunoSEQ multiplex PCR; TCRdb's copy has only in-frame clones and lacks some. The table records fewer than 200,000 clones, 84% of them present only once. The material sequenced was peripheral blood. These TCRs come from a man aged 40-49 years who had recovered from COVID-19. The CDR3 runs from the conserved cysteine through the conserved F or W. A D gene is named only where the DNA matches it firmly. Some rows mark clone size as missing; the rest say once, few, many or name a class of expanded clone.

v_gene: TRBV9; d_gene: TRBD2; len: 16; abundance: once; j_gene: TRBJ2-3; CDR3aa: CASSVGSGAGTDTQYF; CDR3nt: TGTGCCAGCAGCGTAGGAAGCGGGGCGGGGACAGATACGCAGTATTTT
v_gene: TRBV27; d_gene: TRBD1; len: 18; abundance: -; j_gene: TRBJ1-5; CDR3aa: CASSTLGPRTGGNQPQHF; CDR3nt: TGTGCCAGCAGCACCCTAGGCCCCCGGACAGGAGGCAATCAGCCCCAGCATTTT
v_gene: TRBV6-5; d_gene: TRBD1; len: 15; abundance: -; j_gene: TRBJ1-4; CDR3aa: CASSSPGAGGEKLFF; CDR3nt: TGTGCCAGCAGTTCACCAGGGGCAGGGGGTGAAAAACTGTTTTTT
v_gene: TRBV11-3; d_gene: -; len: 12; abundance: -; j_gene: TRBJ2-3; CDR3aa: CASSLTGDTQYF; CDR3nt: TGTGCCAGCAGCTTAACGGGAGACACGCAGTATTTT
v_gene: TRBV24-1; d_gene: TRBD1; len: 17; abundance: -; j_gene: TRBJ2-1; CDR3aa: CATSDLRQGRTYNEQFF; CDR3nt: TGTGCCACCAGTGATTTGCGACAGGGGAGGACCTACAATGAGCAGTTCTTC
v_gene: TRBV19; d_gene: TRBD2; len: 15; abundance: -; j_gene: TRBJ2-5; CDR3aa: CASSQREYPLETQYF; CDR3nt: TGTGCCAGTAGCCAGCGGGAGTATCCCTTAGAGACCCAGTACTTC
v_gene: TRBV19; d_gene: -; len: 14; abundance: -; j_gene: TRBJ1-4; CDR3aa: CASSTAGAREKLFF; CDR3nt: TGTGCCAGTAGTACTGCGGGGGCGAGGGAAAAACTGTTTTTT
v_gene: TRBV7-2; d_gene: TRBD2; len: 17; abundance: -; j_gene: TRBJ2-3; CDR3aa: CASSLTGTSGYTDTQYF; CDR3nt: TGTGCCAGCAGCTTAACAGGAACTAGCGGATACACAGATACGCAGTATTTT
v_gene: TRBV6-2/TRBV6-3; d_gene: TRBD1; len: 15; abundance: -; j_gene: TRBJ2-7; CDR3aa: CASSVRDRHSYEQYF; CDR3nt: TGTGCCAGCAGTGTCCGGGACAGGCATTCCTACGAGCAGTACTTC
v_gene: TRBV1; d_gene: -; len: 19; abundance: -; j_gene: TRBJ2-1; CDR3aa: CTSSQVDLAGRSSYNEQFF; CDR3nt: TGCACCAGCAGCCAAGTTGACCTAGCGGGCCGAAGCTCCTACAATGAGCAGTTCTTC
v_gene: TRBV7-9; d_gene: -; len: 15; abundance: -; j_gene: TRBJ1-1; CDR3aa: CASSRTSVDSLDAFF; CDR3nt: TGTGCCAGCAGTCGAACCTCCGTAGACAGTCTCGACGCTTTCTTT
v_gene: TRBV4-3; d_gene: -; len: 14; abundance: -; j_gene: TRBJ2-7; CDR3aa: CASSQDRYSYEQYF; CDR3nt: TGCGCCAGCAGCCAAGATCGGTACAGCTACGAGCAGTACTTC
v_gene: TRBV3-1/TRBV3-2; d_gene: -; len: 13; abundance: -; j_gene: TRBJ2-3; CDR3aa: CASSQDWPDTQYF; CDR3nt: TGTGCCAGCAGCCAAGATTGGCCGGATACGCAGTATTTT
v_gene: TRBV7-2; d_gene: -; len: 14; abundance: -; j_gene: TRBJ1-5; CDR3aa: CASSLQVDNQPQHF; CDR3nt: TGTGCCAGCAGCTTACAGGTGGACAATCAGCCCCAGCATTTT
v_gene: TRBV11-1; d_gene: -; len: 13; abundance: -; j_gene: TRBJ1-1; CDR3aa: CASSPGGVGEAFF; CDR3nt: TGTGCCAGCAGTCCCGGAGGGGTTGGTGAAGCTTTCTTT
v_gene: TRBV3-1/TRBV3-2; d_gene: TRBD1; len: 15; abundance: -; j_gene: TRBJ1-1; CDR3aa: CASSRATGLNTEAFF; CDR3nt: TGTGCCAGCAGCCGAGCGACAGGGTTGAACACTGAAGCTTTCTTT
v_gene: TRBV7-3; d_gene: -; len: 15; abundance: -; j_gene: TRBJ1-3; CDR3aa: CASSLGPPSGNTIYF; CDR3nt: TGTGCCAGCAGCTTAGGGCCCCCCTCTGGAAACACCATATATTTT
v_gene: TRBV18; d_gene: -; len: 14; abundance: -; j_gene: TRBJ2-2; CDR3aa: CATKPGDRTGELFF; CDR3nt: TGTGCCACTAAACCGGGAGACCGCACCGGGGAGCTGTTTTTT
v_gene: TRBV4-2; d_gene: TRBD1; len: 14; abundance: -; j_gene: TRBJ1-2; CDR3aa: CASSQGQGEVGYTF; CDR3nt: TGTGCCAGCAGCCAAGGACAGGGGGAAGTAGGCTACACCTTC
v_gene: TRBV9; d_gene: -; len: 15; abundance: -; j_gene: TRBJ2-7; CDR3aa: CASSVAPSPSWEQYF; CDR3nt: TGTGCCAGCAGCGTAGCTCCTAGCCCCAGTTGGGAGCAGTACTTC
v_gene: TRBV3-1/TRBV3-2; d_gene: -; len: 12; abundance: -; j_gene: TRBJ2-3; CDR3aa: CASSHGGDTQYF; CDR3nt: TGTGCCAGCAGCCATGGGGGGGATACGCAGTATTTT
v_gene: TRBV7-2; d_gene: -; len: 15; abundance: once; j_gene: TRBJ1-2; CDR3aa: CASSFRRDSGDGYTF; CDR3nt: TGTGCCAGCAGCTTCCGCAGAGATAGTGGAGATGGCTACACCTTC
v_gene: TRBV3-1/TRBV3-2; d_gene: TRBD1; len: 16; abundance: -; j_gene: TRBJ1-2; CDR3aa: CASKGDRGGLDYGYTF; CDR3nt: TGTGCCAGCAAGGGGGACAGGGGAGGTTTGGACTATGGCTACACCTTC
v_gene: TRBV7-3; d_gene: -; len: 12; abundance: few; j_gene: TRBJ1-2; CDR3aa: CASDGQVHGYTF; CDR3nt: TGTGCCAGCGATGGGCAGGTCCATGGCTACACCTTC
v_gene: TRBV3-1/TRBV3-2; d_gene: -; len: 14; abundance: -; j_gene: TRBJ1-6; CDR3aa: CASSSGGFNSPLHF; CDR3nt: TGTGCCAGCAGTTCCGGGGGTTTTAATTCACCCCTCCACTTT
v_gene: TRBV9; d_gene: -; len: 14; abundance: -; j_gene: TRBJ1-1; CDR3aa: CASSVGGRGTEAFF; CDR3nt: TGTGCCAGCAGCGTAGGGGGGAGGGGCACTGAAGCTTTCTTT
v_gene: TRBV19; d_gene: TRBD1; len: 16; abundance: -; j_gene: TRBJ1-1; CDR3aa: CASSPGTGWGSTEAFF; CDR3nt: TGTGCCAGTAGCCCCGGGACAGGGTGGGGTTCCACTGAAGCTTTCTTT
v_gene: TRBV18; d_gene: TRBD2; len: 14; abundance: -; j_gene: TRBJ2-5; CDR3aa: CASSQRTSEETQYF; CDR3nt: TGTGCCAGCTCACAACGGACTAGCGAGGAGACCCAGTACTTC
v_gene: TRBV10-3; d_gene: -; len: 12; abundance: -; j_gene: TRBJ1-2; CDR3aa: CAISERGKGYTF; CDR3nt: TGTGCCATCAGTGAGCGGGGGAAAGGCTACACCTTC
v_gene: TRBV5-1; d_gene: -; len: 12; abundance: once; j_gene: TRBJ2-4; CDR3aa: CASREGGNIQYF; CDR3nt: TGCGCATCCCGAGAGGGTGGAAACATTCAGTACTTC
v_gene: TRBV27; d_gene: -; len: 14; abundance: -; j_gene: TRBJ2-7; CDR3aa: CASSYDRSSYEQYF; CDR3nt: TGTGCCAGCAGTTACGATAGGAGCTCCTACGAGCAGTACTTC
v_gene: TRBV6-5; d_gene: -; len: 13; abundance: -; j_gene: TRBJ1-3; CDR3aa: CASLEGSGNTIYF; CDR3nt: TGTGCCAGCTTGGAGGGTTCTGGAAACACCATATATTTT
v_gene: TRBV5-1; d_gene: -; len: 13; abundance: -; j_gene: TRBJ2-2; CDR3aa: CASSLGGPGELFF; CDR3nt: TGCGCCAGCAGCTTGGGGGGGCCCGGGGAGCTGTTTTTT
v_gene: TRBV28; d_gene: -; len: 14; abundance: -; j_gene: TRBJ1-2; CDR3aa: CASSPPQGSSGYTF; CDR3nt: TGTGCCAGCTCCCCTCCCCAGGGGAGTTCAGGCTACACCTTC
v_gene: TRBV7-3; d_gene: -; len: 15; abundance: once; j_gene: TRBJ2-2; CDR3aa: CASSISSSNTGELFF; CDR3nt: TGTGCCAGCAGCATCTCTAGCTCGAACACCGGGGAGCTGTTTTTT
v_gene: TRBV4-3; d_gene: TRBD1; len: 15; abundance: -; j_gene: TRBJ2-7; CDR3aa: CASSQDRTGHYEQYF; CDR3nt: TGCGCCAGCAGCCAAGATAGGACAGGGCACTACGAGCAGTACTTC
v_gene: TRBV6-6; d_gene: -; len: 12; abundance: many; j_gene: TRBJ1-5; CDR3aa: CASGGGGQPQHF; CDR3nt: TGTGCCAGTGGGGGGGGCGGTCAGCCCCAGCATTTT
v_gene: TRBV12-3/TRBV12-4; d_gene: -; len: 12; abundance: once; j_gene: TRBJ2-4; CDR3aa: CASSFLANIQYF; CDR3nt: TGTGCCAGCAGTTTTCTCGCGAACATTCAGTACTTC
v_gene: TRBV5-1; d_gene: -; len: 13; abundance: -; j_gene: TRBJ2-2; CDR3aa: CASQTGTGGELFF; CDR3nt: TGCGCCAGTCAGACAGGGACTGGCGGGGAGCTGTTTTTT
v_gene: TRBV4-1; d_gene: -; len: 14; abundance: -; j_gene: TRBJ1-1; CDR3aa: CASSQDFGWTVAFF; CDR3nt: TGCGCCAGCAGCCAAGATTTCGGGTGGACTGTAGCTTTCTTT
v_gene: TRBV6-1; d_gene: TRBD1; len: 17; abundance: few; j_gene: TRBJ1-2; CDR3aa: CASSESRGTGFYYGYTF; CDR3nt: TGTGCCAGCAGTGAATCTAGGGGGACAGGCTTTTACTATGGCTACACCTTC
v_gene: TRBV27; d_gene: -; len: 18; abundance: -; j_gene: TRBJ2-2; CDR3aa: CASRSPRDGLRNTGELFF; CDR3nt: TGTGCCAGCAGATCGCCGCGGGACGGGTTAAGAAACACCGGGGAGCTGTTTTTT